This passage covers 11 T cell receptor beta chains from one sample sequenced in a study of CD8 T cell repertoires and HIV-1 epitope variants. No antigens are known for them. Generated by immunoSEQ multiplex PCR, the TCRdb table keeps only in-frame clones and is missing some. The sample records 5,000 to 6,500 clones, more than 50% being singletons. The material sequenced was cultured CD8+ T cells derived from PBMCs. Receptors were obtained from a male donor with HIV.

The V call is TRBV5-4, the J call TRBJ2-7; 7 bases match TRBD1. The CDR3 is 14 residues long. CDR1 and CDR2 from the germline V gene are SGHNT and YYREEE (reference sequence). The V gene end was trimmed by 0 bases and the J gene end by 1 base; junction bases not matched to a gene: 1. CDR3: CASSLVDRSYEQYF. Here the CDR3 DNA reads TGTGCCAGCAGCTTGGTGGACAGGTCCTACGAGCAGTACTTC.

This chain links TRBV15 with TRBJ2-1; D is possibly TRBD2 (5 bases). Trimming left V 0 bases short and J 3 bases short, with 15 bases between. Germline values: CDR1 LNHNV, CDR2 YYDKDF (reference sequence). This CDR3 has 17 amino acids. The CDR3 is CATSRDQEVSYYNEQFF. CDR3 sequence (DNA): TGTGCCACCAGCAGAGACCAGGAGGTTTCCTACTACAATGAGCAGTTCTTC.

The chain carries TRBV6-6 and TRBJ2-5; TRBD1 agrees at 10 bases. Per the germline V gene, CDR1 is MNHNY and CDR2 is SVGAGI (reference sequence). V shed 2 bases, J shed 5 bases, and the junction held 8 bases outside the gene matches. The CDR3 covers 16 residues. This CDR3 is CASSYATGGPLETQYF. As DNA, the CDR3 is TGTGCCAGCAGTTACGCGACAGGGGGCCCGTTGGAGACCCAGTACTTC.

This clone was seen a handful of times. This chain uses TRBV27 with TRBJ1-2; the D gene is possibly TRBD1 (5 bases). Germline CDR1 MNHEY, CDR2 SMNVEV (reference sequence). V lost 0 bases to trimming and J lost 4 bases, with 15 bases between them. The CDR3 loop spans 16 amino acids. CDR3 nucleotide sequence: TGTGCCAGCAGTTTATCGGCAGGGAGTCAAATCTATGGCTACACCTTC. Amino acids: CASSLSAGSQIYGYTF.

This rearrangement joins TRBV5-1 to TRBJ2-5; D is possibly TRBD1 (6 bases). Germline loops: CDR1 SGHRS, CDR2 YFSETQ. Trimming removed 1 base from V and 1 base from J, with 11 bases in between. The CDR3 spans 15 residues. The CDR3 reads CASSLNRAGQETQYF. The CDR3 bases are TGCGCCAGCAGCTTGAACAGGGCGGGCCAAGAGACCCAGTACTTC.

The rearrangement links TRBV19 to TRBJ2-2, with 7 nucleotides matching TRBD2. V shed 3 bases, J shed 5 bases, and the junction held 6 bases outside the gene matches. The CDR3 runs 15 residues. Germline V gene data show CDR1 as LNHDA and CDR2 as SQIVND (reference sequence). CDR3 coding DNA: TGTGCCAGTAGTATCTCCGGGGGGTGGACCGGGGAGCTGTTTTTT. The encoded protein is CASSISGGWTGELFF. The variable domain in full, completed from reference TRBV19 and TRBJ2-2, reads DGGITQSPKYLFRKEGQNVTLSCEQNLNHDAMYWYRQDPGQGLRLIYYSQIVNDFQKGDIAEGYSVSREKKESFPLTVTSAQKNPTAFYLCASSISGGWTGELFFGEGSRLTVL.

The CDR3 bases are TGTGCCAGCAGCTTGGGGACAGGGCTCACCGGGGAGCTGTTTTTT. Translated, it gives CASSLGTGLTGELFF. The chain carries TRBV7-8 and TRBJ2-2; 9 bases line up with TRBD1. Germline CDR1 SGHVS, CDR2 FQNEAQ. The ends lost 3 bases at V and 4 bases at J; junction bases unmatched: 3. The CDR3 has 15 residues.

V and J are TRBV27 and TRBJ1-1; 9 nucleotides agree with TRBD1. V lost 10 bases and J lost 5; bases outside the gene matches: 5. Per the germline V gene, CDR1 is MNHEY and CDR2 is SMNVEV (reference sequence). This CDR3 has 12 residues. The CDR3 DNA reads TGTGCCACGGGACAGGGAATAACTGAAGCTTTCTTT. Residues: CATGQGITEAFF.

The chain recombines TRBV9 with TRBJ2-2, with 9 bases matching TRBD2. V lost 5 bases to trimming and J lost 5 bases; unmatched junction nucleotides: 7. The length of the CDR3 is 15 residues. CDR1 and CDR2 from the germline V gene are SGDLS and YYNGEE. This CDR3 is CASSLSSGVTGELFF. CDR3 in DNA: TGTGCCAGCAGTCTGTCTAGCGGGGTTACCGGGGAGCTGTTTTTT.

The chain employs TRBV7-6 and TRBJ2-1; perhaps TRBD2 as D (5 bases). V lost 5 bases, J lost 2 bases, and 10 bases lay in between. The CDR3 extends over 14 amino acids. Germline V gene data show CDR1 as SGHVS and CDR2 as FNYEAQ. The CDR3 protein is CASSPEGPYNEQFF. In DNA, the CDR3 is TGTGCCAGCAGCCCTGAGGGCCCCTACAATGAGCAGTTCTTC.

V usage is TRBV21-1 and J usage is TRBJ2-1; TRBD2 reflects the table's D call only, with no check against the DNA. TRBV21-1 is termed a pseudogene. The length of the CDR3 is 17 residues. This CDR3 reads CASGSILGGRALYEQFF. The CDR3 DNA reads TGTGCCAGCGGGAGCATACTAGGCGGGAGGGCCCTGTATGAGCAGTTCTTC.